One sample yielded the 23 T cell receptor beta chains listed below, sequenced in a study of T cell responses to AZD1222 COVID-19 vaccine. Method: immunoSEQ multiplex PCR; TCRdb's copy keeps in-frame clones and lacks some. The table shows approximately 110,000 clones, with about 85% occurring only once. The sequenced sample was peripheral blood, obtained on day 0 of AZD1222 vaccination. These receptors were obtained from an adult in good health.

The V call is TRBV7-8, the J call TRBJ1-5, with TRBD1 identical over 8 bases. Germline loops: CDR1 SGHVS, CDR2 FQNEAQ. V shed 2 bases, J shed 7 bases, and the junction held 7 bases outside the gene matches. The CDR3 loop spans 15 amino acids. CDR3 nucleotide sequence: TGTGCCAGCAGCTTAATGGACAGGGTAGGACAGCCCCAGCATTTT. It codes for CASSLMDRVGQPQHF.

V gene TRBV28 combines with J gene TRBJ1-3; D perhaps matches TRBD1 (6 bases). Germline CDR1 and CDR2: MDHEN and SYDVKM. Trimming pared 2 bases from V and 10 bases from J, leaving 12 bases between. The CDR3 has 13 amino acids. The CDR3 is CASSLNEGETIYF. The CDR3 nucleotides read TGTGCCAGCAGTTTAAATGAGGGGGAAACCATATATTTT.

The rearrangement uses TRBV5-1 and TRBJ1-1, with D unresolved. In germline, CDR1 is SGHRS, CDR2 YFSETQ. V was cut by 0 bases and J by 3 bases, with 12 bases left in between. This CDR3 comprises 15 residues. The CDR3 region is CASSLAGRFYTEAFF. CDR3 DNA: TGCGCCAGCAGCTTGGCCGGCCGGTTCTACACTGAAGCTTTCTTT.

The chain employs TRBV6-1 and TRBJ1-5; 7 bases fit TRBD1. Germline values: CDR1 MNHNS, CDR2 SASEGT. Unmatched junction bases numbered 7, after V lost 3 bases and J lost 11 bases. This CDR3 spans 13 amino acids. Written as DNA, the CDR3 is TGTGCCAGCAGTGAGCGTTCCAGGGGGTCCCAGCATTTT. This gives the protein CASSERSRGSQHF.

The chain links TRBV15 to TRBJ2-5; maybe TRBD1 (6 bases). Trimming pared 1 base from V and 3 bases from J, leaving 9 bases between. The germline gives CDR1 LNHNV, CDR2 YYDKDF (reference sequence). CDR3 length: 14 residues. The chain's CDR3 is CATSRGTDKETQYF. CDR3 sequence (DNA): TGTGCCACCAGCAGAGGGACAGACAAAGAGACCCAGTACTTC.

The chain couples TRBV10-3 to TRBJ2-7; D is unresolved. V lost 7 bases to trimming and J lost 3 bases, with 13 bases between them. This CDR3 spans 13 amino acids. Germline V gene data show CDR1 as ENHRY and CDR2 as SYGVKD. The chain's CDR3 is CAITAGVGYEQYF. CDR3 bases: TGTGCCATCACGGCAGGAGTGGGCTACGAGCAGTACTTC.

The rearrangement links TRBV4-3 to TRBJ1-1; D is uncertain. Germline V CDR1 and CDR2: LGHNA, YSLEER. This CDR3 region has 13 residues. Trimming took 0 bases from V and 4 from J, leaving 6 bases between them. The CDR3 is CASSQESITEAFF. CDR3 in DNA: TGCGCCAGCAGCCAAGAGAGCATCACTGAAGCTTTCTTT.

V is TRBV5-4 and J is TRBJ2-3; possible D gene TRBD2, 6 bases. The CDR3 contains 17 residues. Between the trimmed V and J ends, which lost 6 bases and 1 base, there was a span of 21 bases. Germline CDR1 SGHNT, CDR2 YYREEE (reference sequence). The CDR3 reads CASMATGWRGGTDTQYF. Written as DNA, the CDR3 is TGTGCCAGCATGGCAACGGGCTGGAGGGGAGGCACAGATACGCAGTATTTT.

The J gene is TRBJ2-5, the V gene TRBV5-8; D gene unclear. The CDR3 length is 13 residues. Germline V gene data show CDR1 as SGHTS and CDR2 as YDEGEE. The V gene lost 4 bases and the J gene lost 0 bases, with 7 bases spanning the gap. The CDR3 DNA reads TGTGCCAGCAGCAAAGCGTACCAAGAGACCCAGTACTTC. Encoded protein: CASSKAYQETQYF.

This rearrangement joins TRBV27 to TRBJ1-5; weak D call: TRBD1 (5 bases). V lost 2 bases and J lost 7, with 15 bases in between. The CDR3 extends over 15 amino acids. Germline V gene sequence: CDR1 MNHEY, CDR2 SMNVEV (reference sequence). The CDR3 loop reads CASSLPTRVTQPQHF. CDR3 DNA sequence: TGTGCCAGCAGTTTACCAACCAGGGTTACGCAGCCCCAGCATTTT.

The rearrangement uses TRBV2 and TRBJ2-3; the D is unclear. The CDR3 covers 14 residues. V was clipped by 4 bases and J by 2 bases, with 10 bases between them. The germline CDR1 and CDR2 sequences are SNHLY and FYNNEI. The chain's CDR3 is CASSVLVNTDTQYF. The CDR3 DNA sequence: TGTGCCAGCAGTGTTTTAGTGAACACAGATACGCAGTATTTT.

The chain uses TRBV2 and TRBJ1-3, with D possibly being TRBD1 (6 bases). In germline, CDR1 is SNHLY, CDR2 FYNNEI. Trimming stripped 5 bases from V and 0 bases from J, with 11 bases between. The CDR3 consists of 15 residues. The chain's CDR3 is CASSTGLLSGNTIYF. The CDR3 DNA reads as TGTGCCAGCAGTACAGGGCTACTCTCTGGAAACACCATATATTTT.

This rearrangement joins TRBV3-1 (or the pseudogene TRBV3-2) to TRBJ2-3; 12 nucleotides line up with TRBD2. The CDR3 consists of 18 residues. J gave up 1 base and V 4 bases, and 9 bases lay outside the gene matches. CDR1 is LGHDT and CDR2 is YNNKEL in the germline V gene (reference sequence). This CDR3 reads CASSPTVRTSGGTDTQYF. The CDR3 DNA is TGTGCCAGCAGCCCCACCGTTAGGACTAGCGGGGGCACAGATACGCAGTATTTT.

This sequence joins TRBV15 and TRBJ2-3, with 9 bases lining up with TRBD2. CDR1 and CDR2 from the germline V gene are LNHNV and YYDKDF (reference sequence). The CDR3 covers 17 residues. The trim removed 7 bases at V and 4 bases at J, leaving 15 bases unmatched. Written as DNA, the CDR3 is TGTGCCACCAACTTATTTAGCGGGAGAGGTCAGGCAGATACGCAGTATTTT. This translates into CATNLFSGRGQADTQYF.

The chain couples TRBV5-6 to TRBJ1-5; the D is unclear. Deletions cut 0 bases from V and 2 bases from J, with 9 bases between. This CDR3 is built from 15 residues. The V gene's germline CDR1 is SGHDT and CDR2 YYEEEE. CDR3 amino acids: CASSLGWGGNQPQHF. The CDR3 nucleotides are TGTGCCAGCAGCTTGGGGTGGGGAGGCAATCAGCCCCAGCATTTT.

The chain employs TRBV5-4 and TRBJ2-1, with 9 bases lining up with TRBD2. The V and J ends lost 7 bases and 9 bases, in that order; junction bases with no gene match: 11. This CDR3 has 14 amino acids. Germline-derived CDR1 and CDR2 are SGHNT and YYREEE (reference sequence). The CDR3 region is CASGAGTSRGEQFF. DNA for the CDR3: TGTGCCAGCGGGGCCGGGACTAGCAGGGGTGAGCAGTTCTTC.

The chain combines TRBV10-2 with TRBJ1-1; maybe TRBD1 (6 bases). This CDR3 is built from 16 residues. Trimming took off 6 bases at V and 4 bases at J, with 21 bases between the two ends. Germline-derived CDR1 and CDR2 are WSHSY and SAAADI. The CDR3 DNA sequence: TGCGCCAGCAGCCCCGGGTCCCCCGGAGGGGGCACTGAAGCTTTCTTT. It translates to CASSPGSPGGGTEAFF.

V usage is TRBV19 and J usage is TRBJ2-7; the D gene is possibly TRBD2 (6 bases). Between the trimmed V and J ends, which lost 3 bases and 1 base, there was a span of 16 bases. The length of the CDR3 is 16 residues. CDR1 and CDR2 from the germline V gene are LNHDA and SQIVND (reference sequence). The CDR3, as DNA: TGTGCCAGTAGTATGGGTGGAGGGGCATTTTCCTACGAGCAGTACTTC. Its protein is CASSMGGGAFSYEQYF.

This rearrangement joins TRBV18 to TRBJ2-7; 8 positions agree with TRBD1. The CDR3 contains 14 residues. Trimming removed 3 bases from V and 5 bases from J; junction bases left unmatched: 6. Germline CDR1 KGHSH, CDR2 LQKENI. CDR3 DNA: TGTGCCAGCTCACCTGACAGGGGAAGTCACGAGCAGTACTTC. Protein sequence: CASSPDRGSHEQYF.

This clone has just one count. This chain connects TRBV18 to TRBJ1-1; 7 bases map to TRBD1. This CDR3 contains 17 residues. The V segment lost 2 bases and the J segment 9 bases; nucleotides outside the gene matches: 18. Germline lookup yields CDR1 KGHSH and CDR2 LQKENI. The CDR3 here is CASSPRQGRGGESKAFF. The DNA for the CDR3 is TGTGCCAGCTCACCAAGGCAAGGCAGGGGGGGTGAAAGTAAAGCTTTCTTT.

The chain employs TRBV18 and TRBJ2-1, with 11 bases lining up with TRBD2. The germline V gene has CDR1 KGHSH and CDR2 LQKENI. V lost 2 bases to trimming and J lost 5 bases; unmatched junction nucleotides: 5. The CDR3 sequence is 16 residues long. The CDR3 nucleotides are TGTGCCAGCTCACCAGGGACTAGCGGAGCTAACAATGAGCAGTTCTTC. Translation: CASSPGTSGANNEQFF.

V is TRBV7-2 and J is TRBJ1-2, with 9 bases identical to TRBD1. J lost 8 bases, V lost 4 bases, and 2 bases had no gene match. The CDR3 is 12 amino acids. CDR1 SGHTA and CDR2 FQGNSA come from the germline V gene. The chain's CDR3 is CASSWTGEGYTF. The DNA of the CDR3 is TGTGCCAGCAGCTGGACAGGGGAAGGCTACACCTTC.

This clone was counted only a few times. V and J are TRBV3-1 (or the pseudogene TRBV3-2) and TRBJ2-5; D tentatively reads TRBD1 or TRBD2 (5 bases each). This CDR3 comprises 15 residues. The germline V and J ends were trimmed by 7 bases and 3 bases, with 18 bases remaining between them. Germline V gene data show CDR1 as LGHDT and CDR2 as YNNKEL (reference sequence). CDR3 bases: TGTGCCAGCACCAAGAGGGGACCCCGTGAAGAGACCCAGTACTTC. Its translation is CASTKRGPREETQYF.